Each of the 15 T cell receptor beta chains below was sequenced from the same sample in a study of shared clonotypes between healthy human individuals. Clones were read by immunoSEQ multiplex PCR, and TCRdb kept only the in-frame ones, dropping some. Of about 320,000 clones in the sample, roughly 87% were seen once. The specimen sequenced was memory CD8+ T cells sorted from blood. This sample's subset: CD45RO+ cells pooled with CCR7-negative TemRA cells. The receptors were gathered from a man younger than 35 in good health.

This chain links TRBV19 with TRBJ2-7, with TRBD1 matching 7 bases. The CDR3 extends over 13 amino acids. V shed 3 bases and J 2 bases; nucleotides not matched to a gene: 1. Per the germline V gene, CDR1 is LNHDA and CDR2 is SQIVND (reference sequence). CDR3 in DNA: TGTGCCAGTAGTATCGGGACAGCCTACGAGCAGTACTTC. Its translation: CASSIGTAYEQYF. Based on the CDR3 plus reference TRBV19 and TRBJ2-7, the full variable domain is DGGITQSPKYLFRKEGQNVTLSCEQNLNHDAMYWYRQDPGQGLRLIYYSQIVNDFQKGDIAEGYSVSREKKESFPLTVTSAQKNPTAFYLCASSIGTAYEQYFGPGTRLTVT.

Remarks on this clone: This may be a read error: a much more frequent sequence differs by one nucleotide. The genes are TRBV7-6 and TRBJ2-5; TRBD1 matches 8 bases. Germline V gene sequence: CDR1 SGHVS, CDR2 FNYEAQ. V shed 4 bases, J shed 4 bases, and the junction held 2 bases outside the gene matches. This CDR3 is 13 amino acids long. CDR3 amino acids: CASSSRGRETQYF. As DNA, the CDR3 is TGTGCCAGCAGCTCCAGGGGGCGAGAGACCCAGTACTTC.

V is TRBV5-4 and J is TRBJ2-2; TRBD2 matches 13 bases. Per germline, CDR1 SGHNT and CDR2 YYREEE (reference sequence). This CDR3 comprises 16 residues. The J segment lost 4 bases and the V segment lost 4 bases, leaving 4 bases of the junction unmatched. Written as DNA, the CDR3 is TGTGCCAGCAGCCTACTAGCGGGGGGGCGCACCGGGGAGCTGTTTTTT. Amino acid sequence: CASSLLAGGRTGELFF.

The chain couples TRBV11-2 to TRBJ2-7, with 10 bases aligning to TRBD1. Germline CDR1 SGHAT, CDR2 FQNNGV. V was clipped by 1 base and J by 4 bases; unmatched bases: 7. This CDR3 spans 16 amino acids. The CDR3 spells CASSLVRTGGWYEQYF. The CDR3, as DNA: TGTGCCAGCAGCTTAGTGAGGACAGGGGGTTGGTACGAGCAGTACTTC.

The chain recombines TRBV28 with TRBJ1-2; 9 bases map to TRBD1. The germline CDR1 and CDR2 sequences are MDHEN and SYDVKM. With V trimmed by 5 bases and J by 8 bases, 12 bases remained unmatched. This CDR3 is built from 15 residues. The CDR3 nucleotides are TGTGCCAGCAGTACCATAGAAACAGGGGGCAACGGCTACACCTTC. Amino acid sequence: CASSTIETGGNGYTF.

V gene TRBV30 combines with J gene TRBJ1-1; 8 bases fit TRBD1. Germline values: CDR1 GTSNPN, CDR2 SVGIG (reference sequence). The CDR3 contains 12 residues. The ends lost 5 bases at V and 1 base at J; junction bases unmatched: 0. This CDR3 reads CAWGQGNTEAFF. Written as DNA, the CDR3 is TGTGCCTGGGGACAGGGGAACACTGAAGCTTTCTTT.

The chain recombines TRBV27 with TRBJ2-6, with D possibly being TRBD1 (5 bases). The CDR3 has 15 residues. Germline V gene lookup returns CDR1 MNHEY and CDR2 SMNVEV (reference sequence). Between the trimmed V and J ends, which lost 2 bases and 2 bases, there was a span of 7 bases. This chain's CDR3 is CASSLVGPGANVLTF. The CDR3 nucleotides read TGTGCCAGCAGTTTAGTGGGGCCTGGGGCCAACGTCCTGACTTTC.

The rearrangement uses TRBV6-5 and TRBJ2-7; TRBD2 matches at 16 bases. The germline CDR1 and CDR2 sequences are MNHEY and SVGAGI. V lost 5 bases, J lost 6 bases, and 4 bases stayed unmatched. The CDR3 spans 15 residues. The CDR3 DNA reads TGTGCCAGCAGTCCGGGACTAGCGGGGGGGACCGAGCAGTACTTC. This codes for CASSPGLAGGTEQYF.

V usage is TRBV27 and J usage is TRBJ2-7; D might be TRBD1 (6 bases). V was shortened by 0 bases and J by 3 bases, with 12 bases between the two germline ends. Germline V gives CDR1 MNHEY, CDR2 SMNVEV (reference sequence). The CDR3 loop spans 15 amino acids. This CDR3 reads CASSLSSGTLYEQYF. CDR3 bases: TGTGCCAGCAGTTTATCGTCCGGGACACTCTACGAGCAGTACTTC.

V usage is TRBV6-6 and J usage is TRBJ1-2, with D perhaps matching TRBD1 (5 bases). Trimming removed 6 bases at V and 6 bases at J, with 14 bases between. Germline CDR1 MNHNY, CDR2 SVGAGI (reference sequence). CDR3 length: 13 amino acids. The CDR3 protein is CASRDQGADGYTF. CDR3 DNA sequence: TGTGCCAGCAGAGACCAGGGAGCGGATGGCTACACCTTC.

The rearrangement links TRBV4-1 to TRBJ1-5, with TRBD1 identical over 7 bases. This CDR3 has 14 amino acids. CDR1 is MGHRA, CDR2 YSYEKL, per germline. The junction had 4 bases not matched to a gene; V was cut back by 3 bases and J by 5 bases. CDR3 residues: CASSHHRGYQPQHF. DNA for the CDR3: TGCGCCAGCAGCCATCACAGGGGTTATCAGCCCCAGCATTTT.

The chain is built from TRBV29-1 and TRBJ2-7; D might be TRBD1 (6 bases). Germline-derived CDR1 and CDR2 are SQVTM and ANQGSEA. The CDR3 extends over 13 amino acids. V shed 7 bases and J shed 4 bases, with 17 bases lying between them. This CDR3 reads CSAWGQGDYEQYF. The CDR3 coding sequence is TGCAGCGCTTGGGGGCAGGGAGATTACGAGCAGTACTTC.

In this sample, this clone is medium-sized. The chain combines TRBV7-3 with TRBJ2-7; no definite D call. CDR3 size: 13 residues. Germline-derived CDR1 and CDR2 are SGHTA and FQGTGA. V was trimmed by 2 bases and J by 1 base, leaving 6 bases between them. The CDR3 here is CASSLDASYEQYF. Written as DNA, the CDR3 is TGTGCCAGCAGCTTAGACGCTTCCTACGAGCAGTACTTC. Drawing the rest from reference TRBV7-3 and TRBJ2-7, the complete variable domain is GAGVSQTPSNKVTEKGKYVELRCDPISGHTALYWYRQSLGQGPEFLIYFQGTGAADDSGLPNDRFFAVRPEGSVSTLKIQRTERGDSAVYLCASSLDASYEQYFGPGTRLTVT.

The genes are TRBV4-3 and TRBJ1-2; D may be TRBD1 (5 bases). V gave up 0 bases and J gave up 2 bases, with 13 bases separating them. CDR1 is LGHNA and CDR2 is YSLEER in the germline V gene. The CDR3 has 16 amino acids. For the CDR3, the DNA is TGCGCCAGCAGCCAAGACGGGGAGGGGAAGAACTATGGCTACACCTTC. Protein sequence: CASSQDGEGKNYGYTF.

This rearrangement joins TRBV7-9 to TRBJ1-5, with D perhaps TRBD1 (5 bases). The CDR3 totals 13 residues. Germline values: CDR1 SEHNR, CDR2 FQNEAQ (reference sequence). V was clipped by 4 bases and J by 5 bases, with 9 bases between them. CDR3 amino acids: CASSSQGDQPQHF. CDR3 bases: TGTGCCAGCAGCTCCCAGGGAGATCAGCCCCAGCATTTT.